These 10 T cell receptor beta chains were sequenced from one sample in a study of T cell responses to AZD1222 COVID-19 vaccine. Generated by immunoSEQ multiplex PCR, the TCRdb table keeps only in-frame clones and is missing some. The sample includes about 86,000 clones, over 85% of them seen just once. Here the sequenced sample was peripheral blood, taken on day 0 of AZD1222 vaccination. These receptors were collected from an adult in good health.

V is TRBV27 and J is TRBJ1-4, with 7 bases matching TRBD1. The germline gives CDR1 MNHEY, CDR2 SMNVEV (reference sequence). The V segment lost 6 bases and the J segment 8 bases; nucleotides outside the gene matches: 9. The CDR3 is 14 amino acids. This CDR3 reads CASRRTGATEKLFF. In DNA, the CDR3 is TGTGCCAGCAGACGAACAGGGGCGACGGAAAAACTGTTTTTT.

The chain employs TRBV7-9 and TRBJ1-5; D is possibly TRBD1 (5 bases). The CDR3 consists of 14 residues. Germline-derived CDR1 and CDR2 are SEHNR and FQNEAQ (reference sequence). V was clipped by 5 bases and J by 4 bases, with 12 bases between them. CDR3 sequence: CASSRDGFNQPQHF. CDR3 DNA: TGTGCCAGCAGCCGGGACGGCTTTAATCAGCCCCAGCATTTT.

The genes are TRBV27 and TRBJ2-7; D tentatively reads TRBD1 or TRBD2 (5 bases each). The CDR3 extends over 13 amino acids. V lost 5 bases to trimming and J lost 3 bases, with 11 bases between them. CDR1 and CDR2 (germline): MNHEY, SMNVEV (reference sequence). CDR3 loop: CASSGTDSYEQYF. The CDR3 region has the DNA TGTGCCAGCAGTGGGACGGATAGCTACGAGCAGTACTTC.

This chain connects TRBV5-4 to TRBJ2-7; TRBD2 agrees at 8 bases. In germline, CDR1 is SGHNT, CDR2 YYREEE (reference sequence). The CDR3 contains 14 residues. The V gene end was trimmed by 0 bases and the J gene end by 6 bases; junction bases not matched to a gene: 5. The DNA of the CDR3 is TGTGCCAGCAGCTTGGTCGGGAGGGCCACCGAGCAGTACTTC. Residues: CASSLVGRATEQYF.

The chain uses TRBV7-2 and TRBJ2-5; 15 nucleotides line up with TRBD2. The junction had 6 bases not matched to a gene; V was cut back by 2 bases and J by 2 bases. CDR3 size: 18 residues. From germline, CDR1 is SGHTA and CDR2 FQGNSA. The chain's CDR3 is CASSLNGGLAGGQETQYF. The CDR3 DNA follows: TGTGCCAGCAGCTTAAACGGAGGACTAGCGGGGGGGCAAGAGACCCAGTACTTC.

The chain is built from TRBV2 and TRBJ2-1; D perhaps matches TRBD2 (7 bases). CDR1 and CDR2 from the germline V gene are SNHLY and FYNNEI. V was cut by 4 bases and J by 7 bases, with 14 bases left in between. The length of the CDR3 is 14 residues. The CDR3 DNA reads TGTGCCAGCAGTGTCGGGGGGCGAGGGAATGAGCAGTTCTTC. Its translation: CASSVGGRGNEQFF. Full variable domain (remainder filled in from reference TRBV2 and TRBJ2-1): EPEVTQTPSHQVTQMGQEVILRCVPISNHLYFYWYRQILGQKVEFLVSFYNNEISEKSEIFDDQFSVERPDGSNFTLKIRSTKLEDSAMYFCASSVGGRGNEQFFGPGTRLTVL.

This clone was seen a handful of times. The chain links TRBV7-9 to TRBJ2-7, with 10 bases that match TRBD2. Germline V CDR1 and CDR2: SEHNR, FQNEAQ (reference sequence). The CDR3 has 17 amino acids. V shed 11 bases, J shed 7 bases, and the junction held 23 bases outside the gene matches. The DNA for the CDR3 is TGTGCCGGTGGGGAGCGGCTAGCGGGAGATCGAATGGGGGAGCAGTACTTC. Protein: CAGGERLAGDRMGEQYF.

V and J are TRBV5-4 and TRBJ1-3; D call uncertain. Trimming removed 2 bases from V and 0 bases from J, with 15 bases in between. Germline V gene lookup returns CDR1 SGHNT and CDR2 YYREEE (reference sequence). The CDR3 runs 17 residues. The DNA for the CDR3 is TGTGCCAGCAGCTTCACGTTGACGGCGAGCTCTGGAAACACCATATATTTT. This sequence encodes CASSFTLTASSGNTIYF.

The chain has TRBV6-1 and TRBJ2-7; D is ambiguous. This CDR3 has 12 residues. Trimming took 5 bases from V and 4 from J, leaving 9 bases between them. The germline V gene has CDR1 MNHNS and CDR2 SASEGT. The CDR3 coding sequence is TGTGCCAGCAGTTCATCACGTTACGAGCAGTACTTC. This gives the protein CASSSSRYEQYF.

J is TRBJ1-3 and V is TRBV2; tentative D call: TRBD1 (5 bases). This CDR3 region has 15 residues. Germline-derived CDR1 and CDR2 are SNHLY and FYNNEI. V lost 8 bases and J 2 bases, leaving 16 bases between the germline ends. The CDR3 loop is CASLGDRIPGNTIYF. The CDR3 DNA follows: TGTGCCAGCTTAGGCGACAGAATCCCTGGAAACACCATATATTTT. The full variable domain, its missing parts supplied by reference TRBV2 and TRBJ1-3, is EPEVTQTPSHQVTQMGQEVILRCVPISNHLYFYWYRQILGQKVEFLVSFYNNEISEKSEIFDDQFSVERPDGSNFTLKIRSTKLEDSAMYFCASLGDRIPGNTIYFGEGSWLTVV.